This T cell receptor (beta chain) originates from a study of PD-L1 blockade in urothelial cancer. Across the whole study: Patients' histories included 0 to 3 prior chemotherapy regimens. Blood gave a median approximately 150,000 T cells. General study findings and limits: Improved survival was predicted by pretreatment blood TCR clonality below the median.

Sequenced by immunoSEQ multiplex PCR; TCRdb stores in-frame clones only, minus some. The profile covers 20,000 to 25,000 clones, with about 90% appearing a single time and about 16% taken by the ten largest. There were between 1 and 8 samples from each patient, taken pretreatment and on-treatment. This CDR3 contains 15 residues. V shed 2 bases, J shed 2 bases, and the junction held 6 bases outside the gene matches. CDR1 and CDR2 (germline): MNHEY, SVGAGI. A word on this clone: Antigen: not known.

This sequence was found in a woman aged 55 to 70 with urothelial cancer. The chain links TRBV6-5 to TRBJ2-7; TRBD1 matches 7 bases. Here the sequenced sample was PBMCs, taken around atezolizumab (anti-PD-L1) treatment. The CDR3 sequence is CASSYDRQGTYEQYF. The CDR3 DNA follows: TGTGCCAGCAGTTACGATAGACAGGGTACCTACGAGCAGTACTTC.